The source of this T cell receptor (beta chain) is a study of T cells in AML relapse after transplant (dated by TCRdb to about 2019). Broadly, across the study: The remission controls were clinically matched patients who stayed in long-term complete remission and had more than 3 years of follow-up. Remission samples were bone marrow collected about 1 year after HSCT from patients who maintained complete remission. In this retrospective study, inhibitory receptor expression and TCR repertoires of bone marrow T cells were examined in patients given allogeneic HSCT for myeloid malignancy. The paper's findings and limits, for the study overall: TCR repertoire comparisons rested on very few samples, with only a few individuals per group for unsorted bone marrow.

Receptor amplification or capture employed PCR. TCR alpha and beta chains were amplified from RNA with a modified RACE PCR protocol rather than multiplex PCR. Libraries were sequenced on an Illumina MiSeq, and raw reads were demultiplexed by sample-specific barcode combinations. The source study handled its data this way. MiXCR software was used to identify TCR clonotypes from the sequencing reads. TCRdb itself trimmed the public reads at Q25 with fastp, ran MiXCR and retained productive beta chains. Every CDR3 protein is listed once, alongside the most common genes and DNA of its rows. The V and J calls shown here were made by TCRdb, not taken from the authors' results. The sample table lists fewer than 4,500 distinct CDR3 sequences, around 11% of them with a count of one. The top ten constitute about 30% of the sample. Reading from cysteine to phenylalanine, the CDR3 counts 16 amino acids. Just CDR3 DNA is preserved here, 48 bases in frame from base 1. V and J lose 4 bases and 0 bases, and a span of 16 bases separates them.

This clonotype is termed medium-sized (0.01 to 0.1%). No cognate antigen has been identified for it. Base quality data are lacking; no much larger clone is found one base away. This material consisted of bone marrow, either the whole sample or a sorted T cell fraction (not recorded which), taken in complete remission. The V gene is TRBV12-3 or TRBV12-4 and the J gene is TRBJ2-7, with a tentative D call of TRBD1 or TRBD2, each matching 5 bases. This receptor was obtained from a human donor who had a stem cell transplant for acute myeloid leukemia. Once a transplant has taken place, some T cells may be donor derived. CDR3 protein: CASSYSPGPSSYEQYF. The DNA sequence is given as TGTGCCAGCAGTTATTCCCCGGGGCCATCCTCCTACGAGCAGTACTTC.